This T cell receptor beta chain was found in a study of T cell clonotyping in hematopoietic cell transplantation. In the case of this clone: What it binds is unknown.

Here immunoSEQ multiplex PCR was the method, and the copy in TCRdb shows in-frame clones only, minus some. The sample contains around 7,400 clones, around 96% of which appear only once. The germline gives CDR1 MDHEN, CDR2 SYDVKM. The V end lost 3 bases, the J end lost 5 bases, and 10 bases lay between the germline ends. There are 13 residues in the CDR3. Findings and limits, study-wide: Few recipient clonotypes overlapped donors; over 97% were de novo at given depth.

The specimen comprised PBMCs, sampled 30 days after allogeneic stem cell transplant. The J gene is TRBJ1-2, the V gene TRBV28, with a weak D call TRBD1 (5 bases). The sequence was obtained from a male patient in his thirties or forties who had an allogeneic stem cell transplant from a related donor, so the T cells may come from the graft donor. Some clones in this sample may be carry-over from other donors' samples. Here the CDR3 reads CASSFGQGYGYTF. The CDR3 nucleotides read TGTGCCAGCAGTTTTGGGCAGGGATATGGCTACACCTTC.